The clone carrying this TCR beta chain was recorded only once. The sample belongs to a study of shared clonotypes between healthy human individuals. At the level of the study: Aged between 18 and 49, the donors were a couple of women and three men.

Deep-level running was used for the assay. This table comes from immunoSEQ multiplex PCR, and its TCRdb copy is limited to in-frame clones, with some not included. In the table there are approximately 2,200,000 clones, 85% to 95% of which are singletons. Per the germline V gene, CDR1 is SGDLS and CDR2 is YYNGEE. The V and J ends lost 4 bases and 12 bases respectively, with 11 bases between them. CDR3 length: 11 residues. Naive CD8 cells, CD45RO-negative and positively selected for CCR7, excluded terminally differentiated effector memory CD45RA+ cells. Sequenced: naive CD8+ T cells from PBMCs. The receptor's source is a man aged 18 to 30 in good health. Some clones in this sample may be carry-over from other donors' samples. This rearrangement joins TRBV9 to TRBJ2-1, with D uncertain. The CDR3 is CASSPPPGQFF. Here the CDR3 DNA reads TGTGCCAGCAGCCCGCCCCCGGGGCAGTTCTTC.